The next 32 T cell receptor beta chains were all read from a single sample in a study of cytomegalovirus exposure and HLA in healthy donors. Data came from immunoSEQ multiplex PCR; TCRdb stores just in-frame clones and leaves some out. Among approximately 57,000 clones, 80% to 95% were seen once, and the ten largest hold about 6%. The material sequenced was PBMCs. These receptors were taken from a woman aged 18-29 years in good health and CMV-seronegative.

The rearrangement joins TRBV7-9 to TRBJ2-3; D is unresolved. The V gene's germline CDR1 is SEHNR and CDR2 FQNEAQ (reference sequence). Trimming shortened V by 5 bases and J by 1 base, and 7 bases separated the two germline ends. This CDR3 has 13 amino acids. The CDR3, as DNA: TGTGCCAGCAGCCCCCCGGGCACAGATACGCAGTATTTT. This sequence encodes CASSPPGTDTQYF.

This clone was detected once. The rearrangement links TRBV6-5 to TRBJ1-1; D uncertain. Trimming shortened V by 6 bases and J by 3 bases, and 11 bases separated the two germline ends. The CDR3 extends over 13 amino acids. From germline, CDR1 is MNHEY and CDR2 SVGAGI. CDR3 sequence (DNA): TGTGCCAGCAGACAAACACCTTACACTGAAGCTTTCTTT. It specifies CASRQTPYTEAFF.

As DNA, the CDR3 is TGTGCCAGCAGCCAATTCCTAGGGGACAGGGTTGTTCCACCCCTCCACTTT. Its translation: CASSQFLGDRVVPPLHF. The chain couples TRBV14 to TRBJ1-6, with TRBD1 identical over 9 bases. The CDR3 runs 17 residues. J lost 11 bases, V lost 2 bases, and 13 bases had no gene match. Germline V CDR1 and CDR2: SGHDN, FVKESK.

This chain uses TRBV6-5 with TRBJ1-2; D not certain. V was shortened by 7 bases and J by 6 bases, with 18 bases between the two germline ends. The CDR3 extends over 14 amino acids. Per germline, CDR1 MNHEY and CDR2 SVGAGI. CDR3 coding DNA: TGTGCCAGCACCCCCCGCCGTTCGAGCGATGGCTACACCTTC. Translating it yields CASTPRRSSDGYTF.

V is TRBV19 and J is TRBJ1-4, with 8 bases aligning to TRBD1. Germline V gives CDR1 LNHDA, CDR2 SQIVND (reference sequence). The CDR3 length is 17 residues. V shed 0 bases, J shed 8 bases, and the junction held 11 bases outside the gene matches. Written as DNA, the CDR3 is TGTGCCAGTAGTATAGACGAACCCAGGGGGCGCCGGGAAAAACTGTTTTTT. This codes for CASSIDEPRGRREKLFF.

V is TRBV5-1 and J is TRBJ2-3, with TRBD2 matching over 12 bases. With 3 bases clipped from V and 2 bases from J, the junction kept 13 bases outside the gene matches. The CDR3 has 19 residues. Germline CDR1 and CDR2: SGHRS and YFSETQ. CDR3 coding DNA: TGCGCCAGCAGCTCACTAGCGGGGGGTCTCGCTTGGGACACAGATACGCAGTATTTT. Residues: CASSSLAGGLAWDTDTQYF.

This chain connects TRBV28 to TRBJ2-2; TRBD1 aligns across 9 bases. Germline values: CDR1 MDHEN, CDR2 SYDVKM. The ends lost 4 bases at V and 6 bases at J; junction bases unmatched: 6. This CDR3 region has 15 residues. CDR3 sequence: CASSSPGQGSGELFF. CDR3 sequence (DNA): TGTGCCAGCAGTTCCCCCGGACAGGGGTCCGGGGAGCTGTTTTTT.

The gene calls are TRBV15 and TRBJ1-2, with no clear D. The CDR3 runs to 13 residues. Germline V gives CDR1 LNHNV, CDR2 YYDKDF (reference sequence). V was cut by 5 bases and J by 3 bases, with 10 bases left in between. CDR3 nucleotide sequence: TGTGCCACCAGCCTAGCGACTTACTATGGCTACACCTTC. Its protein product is CATSLATYYGYTF.

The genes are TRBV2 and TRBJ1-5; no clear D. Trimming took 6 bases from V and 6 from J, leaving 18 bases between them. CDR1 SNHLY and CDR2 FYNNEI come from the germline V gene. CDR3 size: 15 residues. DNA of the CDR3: TGTGCCAGCAGGGGTTCTCTCGCTCCGGGTCAGCCCCAGCATTTT. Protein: CASRGSLAPGQPQHF.

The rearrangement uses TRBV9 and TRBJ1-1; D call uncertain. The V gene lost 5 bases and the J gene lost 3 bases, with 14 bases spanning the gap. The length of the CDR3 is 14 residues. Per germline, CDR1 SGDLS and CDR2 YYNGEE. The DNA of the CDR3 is TGTGCCAGCAGGCGAGGAGGTCTGGACACTGAAGCTTTCTTT. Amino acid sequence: CASRRGGLDTEAFF. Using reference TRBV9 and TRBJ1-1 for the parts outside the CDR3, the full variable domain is DSGVTQTPKHLITATGQRVTLRCSPRSGDLSVYWYQQSLDQGLQFLIQYYNGEERAKGNILERFSAQQFPDLHSELNLSSLELGDSALYFCASRRGGLDTEAFFGQGTRLTVV.

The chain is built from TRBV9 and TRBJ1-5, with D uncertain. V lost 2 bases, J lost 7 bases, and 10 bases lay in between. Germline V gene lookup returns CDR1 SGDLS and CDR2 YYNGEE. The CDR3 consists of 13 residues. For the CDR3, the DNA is TGTGCCAGCAGCGTCGAGGGATTGCAGCCCCAGCATTTT. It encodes CASSVEGLQPQHF. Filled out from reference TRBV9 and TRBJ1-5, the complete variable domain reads DSGVTQTPKHLITATGQRVTLRCSPRSGDLSVYWYQQSLDQGLQFLIQYYNGEERAKGNILERFSAQQFPDLHSELNLSSLELGDSALYFCASSVEGLQPQHFGDGTRLSIL.

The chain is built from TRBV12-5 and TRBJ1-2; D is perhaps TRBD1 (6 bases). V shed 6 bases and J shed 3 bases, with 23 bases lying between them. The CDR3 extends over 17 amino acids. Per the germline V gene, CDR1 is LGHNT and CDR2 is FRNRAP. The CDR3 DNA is TGTGCTAGTGGCGGAAATGTAACCGCACAGGGCTACTATGGCTACACCTTC. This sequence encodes CASGGNVTAQGYYGYTF.

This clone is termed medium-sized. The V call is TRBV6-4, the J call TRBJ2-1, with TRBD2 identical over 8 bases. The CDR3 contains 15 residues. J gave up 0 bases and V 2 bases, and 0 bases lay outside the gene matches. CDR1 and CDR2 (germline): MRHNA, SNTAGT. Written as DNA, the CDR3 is TGTGCCAGCAGTGACGCGGGGGGCTCCTACAATGAGCAGTTCTTC. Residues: CASSDAGGSYNEQFF.

The CDR3 region is CASSGTSGRPYEQYV. For the CDR3, the DNA is TGTGCCAGCAGCGGGACTAGCGGGAGGCCCTACGAGCAGTACGTC. The chain links TRBV21-1 to TRBJ2-7; the table gives TRBD2 as D, unverified against the DNA. TRBV21-1 constitutes a pseudogene. This CDR3 has 15 residues.

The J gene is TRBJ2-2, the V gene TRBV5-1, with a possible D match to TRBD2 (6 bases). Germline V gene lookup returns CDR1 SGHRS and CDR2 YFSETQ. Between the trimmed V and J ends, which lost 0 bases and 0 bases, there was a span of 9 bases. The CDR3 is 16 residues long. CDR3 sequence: CASSLGGGSNTGELFF. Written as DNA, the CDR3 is TGCGCCAGCAGCTTGGGTGGAGGGTCGAACACCGGGGAGCTGTTTTTT.

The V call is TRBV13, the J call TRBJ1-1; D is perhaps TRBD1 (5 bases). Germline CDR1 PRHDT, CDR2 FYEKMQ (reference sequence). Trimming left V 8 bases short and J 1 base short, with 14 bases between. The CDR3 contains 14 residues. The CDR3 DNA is TGTGCCAGCCGCGCCGGGGGTGAGAACACTGAAGCTTTCTTT. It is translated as CASRAGGENTEAFF.

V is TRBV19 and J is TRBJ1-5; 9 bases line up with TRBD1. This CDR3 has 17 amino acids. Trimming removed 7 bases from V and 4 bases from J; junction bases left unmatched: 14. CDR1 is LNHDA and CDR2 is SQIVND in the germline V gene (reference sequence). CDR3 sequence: CASIAVGQGLGNQPQHF. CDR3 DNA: TGTGCCAGTATCGCCGTGGGACAGGGACTGGGGAATCAGCCCCAGCATTTT.

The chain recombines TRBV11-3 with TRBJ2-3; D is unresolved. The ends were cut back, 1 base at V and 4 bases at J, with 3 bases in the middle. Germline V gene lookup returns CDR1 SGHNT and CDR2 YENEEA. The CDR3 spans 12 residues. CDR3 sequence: CASSLVADTQYF. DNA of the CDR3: TGTGCCAGCAGCTTAGTCGCAGATACGCAGTATTTT.

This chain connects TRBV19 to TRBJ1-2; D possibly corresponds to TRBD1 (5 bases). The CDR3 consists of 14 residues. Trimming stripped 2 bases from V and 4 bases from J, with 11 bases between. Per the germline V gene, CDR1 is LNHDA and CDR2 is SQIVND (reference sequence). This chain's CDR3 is CASSIRGTLYGYTF. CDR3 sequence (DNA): TGTGCCAGTAGTATAAGGGGTACCCTCTATGGCTACACCTTC.

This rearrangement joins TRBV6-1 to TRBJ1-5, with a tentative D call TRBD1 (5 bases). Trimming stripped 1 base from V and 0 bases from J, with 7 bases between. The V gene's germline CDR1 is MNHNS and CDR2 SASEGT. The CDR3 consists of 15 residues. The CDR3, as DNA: TGTGCCAGCAGTGAAGGACAGTATAGCAATCAGCCCCAGCATTTT. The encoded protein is CASSEGQYSNQPQHF.

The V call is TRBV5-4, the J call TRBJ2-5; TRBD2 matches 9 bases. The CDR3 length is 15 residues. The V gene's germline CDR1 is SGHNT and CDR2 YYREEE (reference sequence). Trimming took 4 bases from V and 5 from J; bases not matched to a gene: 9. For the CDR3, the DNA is TGTGCCAGCAGCCTCCCGGGACTAGCTGCCGAGACCCAGTACTTC. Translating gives CASSLPGLAAETQYF.

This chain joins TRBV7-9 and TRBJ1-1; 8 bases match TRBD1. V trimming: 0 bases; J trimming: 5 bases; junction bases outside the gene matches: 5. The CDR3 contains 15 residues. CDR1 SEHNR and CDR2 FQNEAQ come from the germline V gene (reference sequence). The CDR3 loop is CASSLAGTGWTEAFF. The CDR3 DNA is TGTGCCAGCAGCTTAGCCGGGACAGGCTGGACTGAAGCTTTCTTT.

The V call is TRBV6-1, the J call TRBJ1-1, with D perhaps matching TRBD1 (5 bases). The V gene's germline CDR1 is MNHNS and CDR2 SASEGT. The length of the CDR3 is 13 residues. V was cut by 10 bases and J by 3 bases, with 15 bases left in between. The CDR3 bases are TGTGCCACTCGAGGACGGGGGGACACTGAAGCTTTCTTT. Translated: CATRGRGDTEAFF.

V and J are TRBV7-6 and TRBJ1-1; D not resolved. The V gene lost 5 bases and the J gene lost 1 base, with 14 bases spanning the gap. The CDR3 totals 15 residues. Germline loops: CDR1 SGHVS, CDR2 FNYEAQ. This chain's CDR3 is CASSPTENRNTEAFF. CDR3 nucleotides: TGTGCCAGCAGCCCTACCGAAAACCGGAACACTGAAGCTTTCTTT.

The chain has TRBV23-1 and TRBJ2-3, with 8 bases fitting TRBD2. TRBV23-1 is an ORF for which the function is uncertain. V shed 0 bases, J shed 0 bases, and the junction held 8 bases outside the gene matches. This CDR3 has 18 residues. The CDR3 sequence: CASSQSRGTRVSTDTQYF. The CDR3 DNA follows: TGCGCCAGCAGTCAATCTCGCGGGACTAGGGTGAGCACAGATACGCAGTATTTT.

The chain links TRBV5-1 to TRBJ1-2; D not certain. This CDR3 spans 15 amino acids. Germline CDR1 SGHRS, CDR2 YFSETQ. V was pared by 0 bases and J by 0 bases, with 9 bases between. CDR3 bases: TGCGCCAGCAGCTTGGATCCCAGATCTAACTATGGCTACACCTTC. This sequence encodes CASSLDPRSNYGYTF. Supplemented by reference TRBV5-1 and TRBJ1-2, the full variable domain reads KAGVTQTPRYLIKTRGQQVTLSCSPISGHRSVSWYQQTPGQGLQFLFEYFSETQRNKGNFPGRFSGRQFSNSRSEMNVSTLELGDSALYLCASSLDPRSNYGYTFGSGTRLTVV.

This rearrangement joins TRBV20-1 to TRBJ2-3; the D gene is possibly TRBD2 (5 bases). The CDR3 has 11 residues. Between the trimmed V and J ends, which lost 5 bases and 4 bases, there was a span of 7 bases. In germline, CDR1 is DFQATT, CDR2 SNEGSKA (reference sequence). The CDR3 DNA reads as TGCAGTGCTCTAGCCTCAGATACGCAGTATTTT. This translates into CSALASDTQYF.

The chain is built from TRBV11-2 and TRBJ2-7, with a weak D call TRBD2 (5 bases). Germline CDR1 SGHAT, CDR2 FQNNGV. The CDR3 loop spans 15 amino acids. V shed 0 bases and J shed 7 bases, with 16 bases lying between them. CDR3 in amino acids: CASSLELGPLREQYV. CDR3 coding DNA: TGTGCCAGCAGCTTAGAACTAGGACCTTTGAGAGAGCAGTACGTC.

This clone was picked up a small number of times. CDR3 DNA sequence: TGTGCCAGCACCAACGGACAGTACTACGAGCAGTACTTC. Encoded protein: CASTNGQYYEQYF. The chain has TRBV7-9 and TRBJ2-7; perhaps TRBD1 as D (6 bases). The CDR3 has 13 amino acids. Germline CDR1 reads SEHNR; CDR2 reads FQNEAQ (reference sequence). V lost 7 bases to trimming and J lost 3 bases, with 13 bases between them.

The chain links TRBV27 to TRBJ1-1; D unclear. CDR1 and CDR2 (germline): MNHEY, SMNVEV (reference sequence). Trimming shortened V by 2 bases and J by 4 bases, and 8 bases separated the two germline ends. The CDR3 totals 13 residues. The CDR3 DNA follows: TGTGCCAGCAGTTTAAGTCGGAGCACTGAAGCTTTCTTT. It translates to CASSLSRSTEAFF.

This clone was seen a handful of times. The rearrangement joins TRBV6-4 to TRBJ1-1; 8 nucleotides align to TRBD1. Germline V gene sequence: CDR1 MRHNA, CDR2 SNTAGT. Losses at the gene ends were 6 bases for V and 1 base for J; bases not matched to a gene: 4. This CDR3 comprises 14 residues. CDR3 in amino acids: CASSPTGENTEAFF. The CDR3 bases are TGTGCCAGCAGCCCGACAGGGGAGAACACTGAAGCTTTCTTT.

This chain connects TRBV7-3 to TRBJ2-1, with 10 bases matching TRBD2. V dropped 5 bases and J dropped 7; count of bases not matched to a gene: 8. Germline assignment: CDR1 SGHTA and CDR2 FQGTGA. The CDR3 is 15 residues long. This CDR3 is CASSLSGGAGNEQFF. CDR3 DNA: TGTGCCAGCAGCCTCAGCGGGGGGGCAGGAAATGAGCAGTTCTTC.